Shown below are 14 T cell receptor beta chains from a single sample sequenced in a study of blood T cell repertoires in COVID-19. TCRdb's copy holds only in-frame clones and misses some; the assay was immunoSEQ multiplex PCR. This sample has approximately 27,000 clones; approximately 96% occur once, and the top ten carry 3.5% to 4.5%. The sequenced sample consisted of peripheral blood. These TCRs come from a human donor with active COVID-19. The donor label of this sample is uncertain.

V is TRBV10-3 and J is TRBJ2-6; 12 bases are a match to TRBD1. V gave up 6 bases and J gave up 1 base; unmatched junction bases: 4. The CDR3 is 17 amino acids. Germline V gives CDR1 ENHRY, CDR2 SYGVKD. Here the CDR3 reads CAIRPGQGASGANVLTF. In DNA form, the CDR3 reads TGTGCCATCAGACCGGGACAGGGGGCTTCTGGGGCCAACGTCCTGACTTTC.

The gene calls are TRBV29-1 and TRBJ2-7; 9 nucleotides align to TRBD1. The V gene's germline CDR1 is SQVTM and CDR2 ANQGSEA. The CDR3 consists of 13 residues. V lost 7 bases to trimming and J lost 6 bases; unmatched junction nucleotides: 10. The CDR3 loop is CSASRDRVSEQYF. CDR3 DNA: TGCAGCGCCTCCCGGGACAGGGTATCCGAGCAGTACTTC.

This clone was counted a few times. The rearrangement joins TRBV9 to TRBJ1-6; the match to TRBD1 covers 8 bases. V gave up 3 bases and J gave up 7 bases; unmatched junction bases: 3. The CDR3 is made up of 14 amino acids. Germline V CDR1 and CDR2: SGDLS, YYNGEE. This chain's CDR3 is CASSARQGNSPLHF. CDR3 nucleotide sequence: TGTGCCAGCAGCGCCAGACAGGGGAATTCACCCCTCCACTTT.

This chain links TRBV19 with TRBJ1-2, with a possible D match to TRBD1 (5 bases). In germline, CDR1 is LNHDA, CDR2 SQIVND (reference sequence). The CDR3 has 11 amino acids. Trimming left V 7 bases short and J 8 bases short, with 11 bases between. In DNA form, the CDR3 reads TGTGCCAGTAAAATAGGGGTCGGCTACACCTTC. Protein sequence: CASKIGVGYTF.

A few counts support this clone. The chain has TRBV3-1 (or the pseudogene TRBV3-2) and TRBJ2-7; unclear D gene. Germline V gene lookup returns CDR1 LGHDT and CDR2 YNNKEL (reference sequence). V lost 4 bases to trimming and J lost 2 bases, with 3 bases between them. This CDR3 is built from 11 residues. CDR3 in DNA: TGTGCCAGCAGCCGCGCCTACGAGCAGTACTTC. This translates into CASSRAYEQYF.

This chain uses TRBV5-6 with TRBJ1-2; D remains unclear. The CDR3 sequence is 16 residues long. Per the germline V gene, CDR1 is SGHDT and CDR2 is YYEEEE. Trimming left V 4 bases short and J 0 bases short, with 16 bases between. CDR3 sequence reads: CASSGQDGNSNYGYTF. CDR3 nucleotides: TGTGCCAGCAGCGGGCAGGACGGGAACTCTAACTATGGCTACACCTTC.

The table lists this clone with a count of one. V gene TRBV18 combines with J gene TRBJ1-6; D possibly corresponds to TRBD1 (6 bases). The V end lost 1 base, the J end lost 9 bases, and 13 bases lay between the germline ends. This CDR3 has 15 residues. Germline values: CDR1 KGHSH, CDR2 LQKENI. CDR3 sequence (DNA): TGTGCCAGCTCACCACGGGGGGGCGAGACTTCACCCCTCCACTTT. Translated: CASSPRGGETSPLHF.

Remarks on this clone: Other DNA sequences of this sample code for an identical CDR3. This rearrangement joins TRBV5-1 to TRBJ2-5, with 9 bases identical to TRBD1. Germline lookup yields CDR1 SGHRS and CDR2 YFSETQ. V shed 4 bases, J shed 3 bases, and the junction held 4 bases outside the gene matches. The CDR3 loop spans 14 amino acids. Written as DNA, the CDR3 is TGCGCCAGCAGCCCTAGGACAGGGGAAGAGACCCAGTACTTC. The encoded protein is CASSPRTGEETQYF.

The chain is built from TRBV7-9 and TRBJ2-2, with unresolved D. This CDR3 has 14 residues. V lost 5 bases and J lost 6, with 13 bases in between. Germline V lookup: CDR1 SEHNR, CDR2 FQNEAQ (reference sequence). CDR3 bases: TGTGCCAGCAGCCAAACAAGTCTTTCCGGGGAGCTGTTTTTT. Protein product: CASSQTSLSGELFF.

This rearrangement joins TRBV7-6 to TRBJ2-1, with 14 bases lining up with TRBD2. The germline V gene has CDR1 SGHVS and CDR2 FNYEAQ. The V gene end was trimmed by 4 bases and the J gene end by 8 bases; junction bases not matched to a gene: 4. The length of the CDR3 is 15 residues. The CDR3, as DNA: TGTGCCAGCAGCTCGGGACTAGCGGGAGAACATGAGCAGTTCTTC. It encodes CASSSGLAGEHEQFF.

The chain has TRBV28 and TRBJ2-5; possible D gene TRBD1, 6 bases. Trimming took off 7 bases at V and 1 base at J, with 13 bases between the two ends. This CDR3 comprises 14 residues. Germline values: CDR1 MDHEN, CDR2 SYDVKM. CDR3 loop: CASNPTGAQETQYF. Here the CDR3 DNA reads TGTGCCAGCAACCCGACAGGTGCCCAAGAGACCCAGTACTTC.

The chain carries TRBV19 and TRBJ2-3; D might be TRBD2 (6 bases). The CDR3 contains 17 residues. From germline, CDR1 is LNHDA and CDR2 SQIVND (reference sequence). V lost 1 base and J 1 base, leaving 15 bases between the germline ends. CDR3: CASSIAHGGGGTDTQYF. The CDR3 nucleotides read TGTGCCAGTAGTATAGCCCACGGGGGTGGGGGCACAGATACGCAGTATTTT.

This clone occurred a few times. The rearrangement joins TRBV7-9 to TRBJ2-7, with a tentative D call TRBD1 (5 bases). Trimming shortened V by 1 base and J by 4 bases, and 11 bases separated the two germline ends. Germline CDR1 and CDR2: SEHNR and FQNEAQ (reference sequence). The CDR3 length is 14 residues. CDR3 DNA sequence: TGTGCCAGCAGCTTAGATGCAAGGACATACGAGCAGTACTTC. Its protein product is CASSLDARTYEQYF.

The gene calls are TRBV24-1 and TRBJ2-2, with D tentatively TRBD1 (10 bases). Trimming stripped 9 bases from V and 4 bases from J, with 23 bases between. This CDR3 has 17 amino acids. Germline V lookup: CDR1 KGHDR, CDR2 SFDVKD. DNA for the CDR3: TGTGCCACCGGCGACAGGGGGCCGCGGGAGGGCACCGGGGAGCTGTTTTTT. Translating gives CATGDRGPREGTGELFF.